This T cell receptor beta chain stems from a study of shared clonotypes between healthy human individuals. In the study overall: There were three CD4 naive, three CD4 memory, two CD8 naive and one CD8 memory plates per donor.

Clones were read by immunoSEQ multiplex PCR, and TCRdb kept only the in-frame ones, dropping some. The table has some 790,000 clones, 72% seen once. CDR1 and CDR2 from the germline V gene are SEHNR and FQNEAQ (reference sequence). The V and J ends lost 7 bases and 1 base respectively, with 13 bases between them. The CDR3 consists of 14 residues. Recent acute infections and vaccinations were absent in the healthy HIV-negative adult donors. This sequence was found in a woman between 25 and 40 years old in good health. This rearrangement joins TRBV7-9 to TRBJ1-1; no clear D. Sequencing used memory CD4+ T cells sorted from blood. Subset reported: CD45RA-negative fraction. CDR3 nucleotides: TGTGCCAGCATCCCGAGGACGGCGAACACTGAAGCTTTCTTT. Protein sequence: CASIPRTANTEAFF. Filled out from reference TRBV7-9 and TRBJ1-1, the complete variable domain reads DTGVSQNPRHKITKRGQNVTFRCDPISEHNRLYWYRQTLGQGPEFLTYFQNEAQLEKSRLLSDRFSAERPKGSFSTLEIQRTEQGDSAMYLCASIPRTANTEAFFGQGTRLTVV.